A selection of T cell receptor beta chains follows, all from one sample in a study of identical twins. TCRdb reprocessed the 5' RACE reads with MiXCR, giving one entry per CDR3 protein. The sample records approximately 470,000 distinct CDR3 sequences, 12% to 15% being singletons. This same sample was also taken into another study, of yellow fever vaccine responses in identical twins.

The sample was CD4+ T cells sorted from blood. The receptor source for this set is a woman aged 18 to 35 in good health. CDR3s include the opening cysteine and the closing phenylalanine or tryptophan. The D gene is left open where the match is weak. Expanded clones get a size class; other rows say once, few or many, or leave the size out.

V	size	D	J	DNA	CDR3
TRBV20-1	NA	TRBD2	TRBJ2-3	TGCAGTGCTAGAGAGACTAGCAGTAGGGATACGCAGTATTTT	CSARETSSRDTQYF
TRBV9	NA	NA	TRBJ2-3	TGTGCCAGCAGCGTAACACGGGGCGCGGGCCCAGATACGCAGTATTTT	CASSVTRGAGPDTQYF
TRBV20-1	few	TRBD2	TRBJ2-3	TGCAGTGCTAGCTCTAGCGGGGCTATCACGTGG	CSASSSGAITW
TRBV7-9	few	NA	TRBJ1-2	TGTGCCAGCAGCTCCGACCGGGCCGTCGGTAACTATGGCTACACCTTC	CASSSDRAVGNYGYTF
TRBV21-1	NA	NA	TRBJ2-1	TGTGCCAGCACCTCCCGGGACTCCTACAATGAGCAGTTCTTC	CASTSRDSYNEQFF
TRBV27	few	NA	TRBJ2-7	TGTGCCAGCAGAACCAACAGGAACTCCTACGAGCAGTACTTC	CASRTNRNSYEQYF
TRBV6-5	NA	NA	TRBJ2-3	TGTGCCAGCAGTTACAGGGGAGTGGGCACAGATACGCAGTATTTT	CASSYRGVGTDTQYF
TRBV29-1	NA	NA	TRBJ1-1	TGCAGCGTTGAGGGGGGCATGAACACTGAAGCTTTCTTT	CSVEGGMNTEAFF
TRBV7-2	few	NA	TRBJ1-2	TGTGCCAGCAGCCCTAACGGTTTCCGGACACCCGACTATGGCTACACCTTC	CASSPNGFRTPDYGYTF
TRBV18	NA	NA	TRBJ2-3	TGTGCCAGTCGGAACAGGGTAACAGATACGCAGTATTTT	CASRNRVTDTQYF
TRBV7-8	few	TRBD1	TRBJ1-4	TGTGCCAGCAGCTGGGGGACAGGGGAGGGAGAAAAACTGTTTTTT	CASSWGTGEGEKLFF
TRBV7-3	few	TRBD1	TRBJ2-3	TGTGCCAGCAGCGGGGGGACAGGGGGCTCAGATACGCAGTATTTT	CASSGGTGGSDTQYF
TRBV12-5	NA	TRBD1	TRBJ2-1	TGTGCTAGTGGGCCAGGGGGCCCCTACAATGAGCAGTTCTTC	CASGPGGPYNEQFF
TRBV5-1	NA	NA	TRBJ1-4	TGCGCCAGCAGCTTCAGTGGGGGCGGGATTGAAAAACTGTTTTTT	CASSFSGGGIEKLFF
TRBV6-2/TRBV6-3	few	NA	TRBJ2-1	TGTGCCAGCAAGACCGGACCGTACAATGAGCAGTTCTTC	CASKTGPYNEQFF
TRBV28	NA	NA	TRBJ2-1	TGTGCCAGCAGTCAACAGGGAACCTACAATGAGCAGTTCTTC	CASSQQGTYNEQFF
TRBV20-1	NA	TRBD1	TRBJ2-2	TGCAGTGCCGGGACAGACACCGGGGAGCTGTTTTTT	CSAGTDTGELFF
TRBV6-5	few	NA	TRBJ2-2	TGTGCCAGCAGTTACTCTGAGAACACCGGGGAGCTGTTTTTT	CASSYSENTGELFF
TRBV5-1	NA	TRBD1	TRBJ1-1	TGCGCCAGCAGCCCAGTATCCCGGGACAGAAACACTGAAGCTTTCTTT	CASSPVSRDRNTEAFF
TRBV6-2/TRBV6-3	few	TRBD2	TRBJ2-1	TGTGCCAGCAGTTACCAGCGGGAGCGGAATGAGCAGTTCTTC	CASSYQRERNEQFF
TRBV27	few	NA	TRBJ2-7	TGTGCCAGCAGTTTATCCCCCTCCGACGAGCAGTACTTC	CASSLSPSDEQYF
TRBV10-3	many	NA	TRBJ1-5	TGTGCCACTGACGACGGGTTCGAGGCCCAGCATTTT	CATDDGFEAQHF
TRBV10-3	NA	TRBD2	TRBJ2-7	TGTGCCATCAGTGAAACGGGAGGGGGGGAGCAGTACTTC	CAISETGGGEQYF
TRBV20-1	once	NA	TRBJ2-7	TGCAGTGCTAGAGATCGAGCGGGCGAGCAGTACTTC	CSARDRAGEQYF
TRBV5-1	many	NA	TRBJ2-7	TGCGCCAGCAGGGAGGATTCCTACGAGCAGTACTTC	CASREDSYEQYF
TRBV4-3	NA	NA	TRBJ2-3	TGCGCCAGCAGCCGGACAAGTCGTCGCGCAGATACGCAGTATTTT	CASSRTSRRADTQYF
TRBV6-5	few	NA	TRBJ2-7	TGTGCCAGCAGTTACGACTACCGGGACACCCGATCCTACGAGCAGTACTTC	CASSYDYRDTRSYEQYF
TRBV2	NA	TRBD1	TRBJ2-7	TGTGCCAGCAGTAAATCGGGACAGGGGCTCTACGAGCAGTACTTC	CASSKSGQGLYEQYF
TRBV12-3/TRBV12-4	few	NA	TRBJ2-5	TGTGCCAGCAGTTTGAAGGGCCGGGAGACCCAGTACTTC	CASSLKGRETQYF
TRBV5-1	NA	NA	TRBJ2-3	TGCGCCAGCAGCTCGGAGGGGGACTTACAGTTTACGCAGTATTTT	CASSSEGDLQFTQYF
TRBV7-9	few	TRBD1	TRBJ2-7	TGTGCCAGCAGCCTCGGAGGACAGGGGGCCGGCGAGCAGTACTTC	CASSLGGQGAGEQYF
TRBV30	few	NA	TRBJ2-1	TGTGCCTGGAGAACTCTTGGACTTCCGAGCTCCTACAATGAGCAGTTCTTC	CAWRTLGLPSSYNEQFF
TRBV7-2	NA	NA	TRBJ2-5	TGTGCCAGCAGCTTTGACCGGGGGCCACAAGAGACCCAGTACTTC	CASSFDRGPQETQYF
TRBV18	few	NA	TRBJ1-4	TGTGCCAGCTCCCCGGGGGTTCAGAGTGAAAAACTGTTTTTT	CASSPGVQSEKLFF
TRBV12-3/TRBV12-4	few	NA	TRBJ1-6	TGTGCCAGCACTCGGGACATCGGTGGGAATTCACCCCTCCACTTT	CASTRDIGGNSPLHF
TRBV20-1	few	NA	TRBJ1-1	TGCAGTGCTAAGAGGACAGCTGAAGCTTTCTTT	CSAKRTAEAFF
TRBV9	NA	NA	TRBJ2-3	TGTGCCAGCAGCGTAGAGGGCAGGGGCACAGATACGCAGTATTTT	CASSVEGRGTDTQYF